This T cell receptor (beta chain) was recovered during a study of T cells in women clearing cervical HPV infection. Clones were sequenced by immunoSEQ multiplex PCR, and TCRdb holds only the in-frame ones, with some missing. The sample holds roughly 35,000 clones. Details on this clone: Its antigen remains unknown. The read ends 3 residues before the CDR3 terminus; that terminus is restored from the germline J gene.

Study-wide results and caveats: Associations may precede or follow infection; HPV-specific or memory T cells were not isolated.

The CDR3 extends over 16 amino acids. Trimming removed 5 bases from V and 0 bases from J; junction bases left unmatched: 6. Germline V gene lookup returns CDR1 KGHSH and CDR2 LQKENI. The TCR sequence derives from a woman between 18 and 70 years old with a cervical HPV16 infection that either progressed to CIN3+ or cleared (not recorded which). The chain employs TRBV18 and TRBJ1-4; 7 bases match TRBD1. Input material: blood buffy coat. Partial CDR3 DNA: TGTGCCAGCTCAGAAGGGGGCTCCACAACTAATGAAAAA. Amino acids: CASSEGGSTTNEK. The whole CDR3 reads CASSEGGSTTNEKLFF.